This T cell receptor beta chain came from a study of cytomegalovirus exposure and HLA in healthy donors. The V segment lost 3 bases and the J segment 0 bases; nucleotides outside the gene matches: 5. This CDR3 comprises 16 residues. The germline V gene has CDR1 SGHDT and CDR2 YYEEEE. Study results and caveats: In a later analysis, CMV-associated beta chains were mostly HLA-associated, it appeared. Researchers reported in a later analysis that common viral pathogens appeared linked to several top clusters.

Among the donors, all were healthy bone marrow donors. As to this clone: The antigen remains undetermined.

PCR primers comprised 60 Vbeta and 13 Jbeta primers. The assay was immunoSEQ multiplex PCR, and TCRdb's table has in-frame clones only and misses some. The sample lists about 190,000 clones, around 79% occurring once. This receptor was taken from a woman between 18 and 29 years old in good health and CMV-seronegative. Sequenced sample: PBMCs. This chain joins TRBV5-6 and TRBJ2-1, with 8 bases lining up with TRBD1. The CDR3 DNA follows: TGTGCCAGCAGCTCGCGGACAGGGAGCTCCTACAATGAGCAGTTCTTC. Its protein is CASSSRTGSSYNEQFF.